This T cell receptor (beta chain) was profiled in a study of T cells in Graves' hyperthyroidism and ophthalmopathy. Broader study findings: Within blood appeared most thyroid clonotypes that had expanded above 0.001.

TCR beta CDR3 region amplification was performed from RNA transcripts. The TCR CDR3 was amplified in a first-round RT-PCR using the HTBI primer set. TCRdb itself ran the multiplex PCR reads through MiXCR, one entry per CDR3 protein. The sample lists around 540,000 distinct CDR3 sequences, 15% to 20% occurring once. On this clonotype itself: Its antigen is as yet unknown.

Lactation, pregnancy, other autoimmune disease or uncontrolled infection led to exclusion of patients. Diagnosis rested on symptoms, serum thyroxine and TRAb, thyroid ultrasound, and orbital computed tomography. Fresh peripheral blood, 10 ml, was the source of the PBMCs. This sequence originates from a woman aged 25 to 45 with Graves' ophthalmopathy. Sequenced input: blood.

CDR3: CASRLGAQPQHF. CDR3 nucleotide sequence: TGTGCCAGCAGACTCGGGGCCCAGCCCCAGCATTTT. This rearrangement joins TRBV12-3 or TRBV12-4 to TRBJ1-5, with D perhaps TRBD1 (5 bases). The CDR3 runs 12 residues. V lost 6 bases and J lost 7, with 10 bases in between.